This TCR beta chain was sequenced in a study of shared clonotypes between healthy human individuals. Across the whole study: CD4 naive cells filled three plates per donor, CD4 memory three, CD8 naive two and CD8 memory one. Findings and caveats of the study: Clonotypes which were not shared had lower generation probabilities than clonotypes that all four donors shared. Relative to memory subsets, naive subsets generally showed larger estimated richness.

Concerning this clone: Its antigen is unknown.

The CDR3 totals 16 residues. Trimming removed 2 bases from V and 0 bases from J, with 9 bases in between. Germline CDR1 SGHDT, CDR2 YYEEEE. Every subset's genomic DNA went evenly onto several immunoSEQ plates. This table comes from immunoSEQ multiplex PCR, and its TCRdb copy is limited to in-frame clones, with some not included. The sample contains millions of clones, roughly 96% of which appear only once. The chain uses TRBV5-6 and TRBJ1-6; D uncertain. The sequence was obtained from a man younger than 35 in good health. The sequencing input was naive CD4+ T cells sorted from blood. The subset was: CD45RA+ positively selected. The CDR3 region is CASSFIRNSYNSPLHF. For the CDR3, the DNA is TGTGCCAGCAGCTTTATTAGAAACTCCTATAATTCACCCCTCCACTTT.